Detailed here is one T cell receptor beta chain. The source of the sample is a study of blood T cell repertoires in COVID-19. Germline CDR1 and CDR2: LGHDT and YNNKEL (reference sequence). The CDR3 consists of 17 residues. V shed 1 base and J 5 bases; nucleotides not matched to a gene: 13. Participants' own reports of clinical history determined their cohort assignment. Profiling relied on immunoSEQ multiplex PCR, and the TCRdb table lists in-frame clones only, not all of them. Seen here are about 240,000 clones, 83% observed once, and the top ten hold approximately 4%. V gene TRBV3-1 (or the pseudogene TRBV3-2) combines with J gene TRBJ1-1; TRBD1 aligns across 7 bases. Specimen: PBMCs or T cells enriched from blood (not recorded which). The source of this sequence is a middle-aged woman who had been exposed to COVID-19. The CDR3 coding sequence is TGTGCCAGCAGCCAAGTCGGTACAGGGGCCGGAGGTACTGAAGCTTTCTTT. Residues: CASSQVGTGAGGTEAFF.